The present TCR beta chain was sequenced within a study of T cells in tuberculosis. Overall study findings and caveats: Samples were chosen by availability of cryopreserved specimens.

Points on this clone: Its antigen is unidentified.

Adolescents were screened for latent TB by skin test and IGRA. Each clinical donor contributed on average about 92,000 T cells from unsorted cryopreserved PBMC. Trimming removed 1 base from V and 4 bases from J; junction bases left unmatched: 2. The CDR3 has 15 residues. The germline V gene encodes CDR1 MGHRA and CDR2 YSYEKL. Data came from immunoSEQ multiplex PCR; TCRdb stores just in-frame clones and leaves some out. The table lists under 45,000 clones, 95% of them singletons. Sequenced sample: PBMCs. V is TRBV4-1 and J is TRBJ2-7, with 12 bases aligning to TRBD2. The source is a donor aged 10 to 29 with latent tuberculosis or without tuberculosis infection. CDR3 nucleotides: TGCGCCAGCAGCCAAGTCCTAGCGGGGGGGTACGAGCAGTACTTC. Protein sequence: CASSQVLAGGYEQYF.